This entry concerns a single T cell receptor beta chain. Its recognized antigen is unknown. Per-base quality was not reported, and no clone a single base away is much larger than it. This sample stems from a study of cytomegalovirus exposure and HLA in healthy donors (dated by TCRdb to about 2017). As for the study more broadly: An earlier analysis of approximately 640 of the donors reported approximately 270 Gb of sequence data and some 120 million unique TCR beta sequences from approximately 180 million T cells. An early release covering 500 to 750 HLA-typed donors comprised about 320 gigabases of sequencing data and about 90 million unique TCR sequences. Among the roughly 390 genotyped donors, around 81% belonged to the genetic ancestry cluster associated with self-reported Caucasian donors. The study aimed to test whether cataloging public T cell receptors could reveal signatures of past pathogen exposure. The T cell repertoires of 700 or so subjects were profiled by immunosequencing and related to cytomegalovirus serostatus. Along with the roughly 610-subject first cohort, a separate validation cohort of 120 different subjects was used. To predict cytomegalovirus infection status, the study combined high-throughput TCR immunosequencing, statistical association of individual TCRs with disease status, and machine learning. A later analysis re-examined previously published TCR beta repertoires from just over 650 donors and added high-resolution HLA genotyping to investigate patterns of TCR occurrence. The later analysis used no new phenotypic data to find candidate immune exposures, relying instead on TCR beta sequences and their occurrence across donors. In an earlier analysis of a few hundred of the donors, high-throughput TCR beta sequencing was used to judge whether each TCR beta V gene segment behaved as functional or pseudogenic. Alongside the repertoire data, information on donor age, sex, ethnicity and CMV serostatus was compiled. Genome-wide SNP genotypes for about 55% of the roughly 670 donors were used in a later genetic analysis, which treated that subset as a discovery cohort. Every repertoire in the discovery cohort had been generated on one and the same sequencing platform. HLA typing covered class I and class II loci at four-digit resolution. Typing coverage differed by locus: A, B, C, DRB1 and DQB1 were typed in about 629-640 donors, DQA1 in about 500, DPA1 in 600 to 610, and DPB1 in 472. About five DR-DQ haplotypes were treated as single units for association and clustering because of strong linkage in the cohort. On average, roughly 240,000 unique TCR beta nucleotide sequences were sequenced per donor among 398 genotyped donors of the cohort, with 15% to 20% of those sequences being non-productive.

The research as a whole found: Only TCR beta chains were sequenced in this cohort, and the absence of alpha or paired-chain data limited detectable features. Most TCR sequences were seen in very few donors, while some public TCRs were found in many individuals. A group of highly shared sequence variants was considered likely to be a technical artifact of the sequencing pipeline. According to a later analysis, TCR association rates differed among HLA loci, with DRB1 alleles showing the most associated TCRs and HLA-C alleles showing the fewest. A few of the identified cytomegalovirus-associated TCR beta chains were confirmed in vitro to be specific for cytomegalovirus antigens. In an earlier analysis of roughly 500 of the donors, most TCR beta V segments appeared in productive rearrangements about 87% or about 30% of the time, broadly matching IMGT annotations. In a later analysis, most CMV-associated TCR beta chains were found to appear HLA-restricted, with HLA associations seemingly driven largely by CMV exposure. In a later analysis, HLA-associated TCR beta chains were found to be more clonally expanded and to have lower generation probabilities than equally common non-associated chains. Because counts were too low, seventeen rarely observed V segments, including chromosome 9 orphons, were left out of the earlier analysis of a few hundred of the donors. In a later analysis, 15,000 to 20,000 TCR beta sequences were associated with specific HLA alleles at a false discovery rate of 0.05. The presence/absence analyses assumed that sequencing depth was roughly uniform across donors, and that assumption may not be true. When HLA alleles, especially DR and DQ, strongly co-occurred, attributing TCR associations to individual alleles was difficult. Because the 87-base-pair reads could not distinguish some IMGT-functional V segments, including TRBV6-2 and TRBV6-3, those segments were excluded. In the study, 150 to 200 TCR beta chains were listed as associated with cytomegalovirus. A later genetic analysis associated a missense DCLRE1C variant with V-gene and J-gene trimming of TCR beta chains, and an independent cohort replicated the association. According to the authors, the approach could potentially be generalized to other disease states and immunological phenotypes. Linkage disequilibrium might explain the correlated functional status among segregating V segments, but an unknown experimental factor could not be ruled out. For the cohort, immune exposure information was limited to CMV serostatus. According to a later analysis, parvovirus B19, influenza, CMV and Epstein-Barr virus appeared linked to several top co-occurrence clusters. A further reported finding was that TCR beta sequences accurately predicted the HLA-A and HLA-B alleles for most subjects in the first cohort. The classifier was reported to diagnose cytomegalovirus status with high specificity and sensitivity in both the original cohort and the validation cohort. Because some donors lacked HLA typing at each locus, the association tests relied only on the typed subset. According to a later genetic analysis, donors in an Asian-associated ancestry cluster had fewer N-insertions in productive TCRs than the approximately 610-donor mean.

The CDR3 sequence holds 14 residues, the cysteine and phenylalanine included. CDR3 DNA only is kept here, 42 bases in frame from base 1. V is trimmed back by 6 bases and J by 12 bases, and the junction contains 11 bases that no gene match accounts for. Reading the germline V gene (reference sequence) gives CDR1 MNHEY and CDR2 SMNVEV. Library method: the immunoSEQ multiplex PCR assay. For the multiplex PCR, a mixture combining 60 forward primers for TCR Vbeta segments and 13 reverse primers for TCR Jbeta segments was used. The CDR3 region of rearranged TCR beta genes was amplified from genomic DNA by a multiplex PCR assay. Amplified TCR beta libraries were sequenced as 87-base-pair reads on the Illumina HiSeq System. Concerning the study's data processing: A later analysis counted about 80 million unique TCR beta chains across the 666 repertoires, and some 11 million of these chains were shared by at least two donors. A nearest-neighbor algorithm error-corrected the raw reads and collapsed the reads into unique sequences, merging closely related sequences to remove PCR and sequencing errors. V, D and J gene segments were assigned by aligning CDR3 sequences to IMGT reference sequences. For a sequence to be retained, at least a six-nucleotide match to both a V gene segment and a J gene segment was required. Rearrangements were classified as productive when the CDR3 lacked stop codons and remained in frame with V and J, and all other rearrangements were classified as non-productive. CDR3 was defined according to IMGT convention as the region running from the second conserved V-encoded cysteine to the conserved J-encoded phenylalanine. In an earlier analysis of just under 600 of the donors, sequences lacking an unambiguous match to a single V gene segment were excluded. An earlier analysis of a few hundred of the donors classified V segments as functional when productive rearrangements were above 56.7% and as segregating when the standard deviation between donors was above 5%. A statistical classification framework was built for diagnosing cytomegalovirus status from the catalog of TCR beta chain sequences. A later analysis assigned V and J genes by comparing TCR nucleotide sequences with IMGT/GENE-DB human TR gene sequences. In a later analysis, CDR3 sequences and most-parsimonious VDJ recombination scenarios were assigned using the TCRdist pipeline. In a later analysis, each TCR beta chain was defined by its CDR3 amino acid sequence together with its V-gene family, and reads without a unique V-gene family were excluded. To address suspected cross-contamination and a sequencing artifact, a later analysis removed 450 to 700 highly shared, low-generation-probability nucleotide sequences. In a later analysis, a clonal expansion index was calculated for each public chain from normalized within-repertoire ranks of inferred template counts. In a later analysis, generation probabilities were computed with a VDJ recombination model fitted to out-of-frame rearrangements, and the resulting probabilities were checked against IGoR. A later analysis scored TCR-TCR, TCR-HLA and TCR-CMV co-occurrence with hypergeometric tests, applying a repertoire-size bias correction to TCR pairs. In a later analysis, false discovery rates were estimated by permuting HLA or CMV assignments 20 times. In a later analysis, co-occurring TCRs were grouped with DBSCAN, and TCRdist sequence similarity was added when clustering was performed within HLA-allele-positive subsets. For co-occurrence clustering, repertoires with fewer than 30,000 or more than 120,000 public chains were excluded, along with 5 or 6 repertoires with anomalous nucleotide sharing. TCRdb took this table from immuneACCESS and kept in-frame rearrangements with V and J called. Such tables lack part of the clones; where checked against another copy, unresolved V genes explain under half of the gap, and the rest is unexplained. Clonal size and the V and J genes are those of that table, whereas D and trimming came from the DNA. The sample profile shows roughly 170,000 clones; roughly 80% of them were found once. Together, the top ten hold almost 7% of the sample.

The cohort was made up of hundreds of healthy bone marrow donors. At the time of sampling, every cohort member was nominally healthy, though immune exposures that went unrecorded were likely present. The donor tested CMV seropositive, placing the donor among the 289 seropositive members of the cohort. Every donor gave a peripheral blood sample, and the peripheral blood mononuclear cells from that sample were used for TCR beta sequencing. Genomic DNA was extracted from the blood cell samples with the Qiagen DNeasy Blood Extraction Kit. The sequence was collected from a man aged 25 to 40 in good health and CMV-seropositive. The rearranged chain carries TRBV27 and TRBJ2-1; a stretch of 10 junction bases matches TRBD2. Sequencing was done on a sample of PBMCs. The nucleotide sequence is TGTGCCAGCAGCCCTGGAGCGGGAGGGTCCGGGCAGTTCTTC. This yields the protein CASSPGAGGSGQFF.